This T cell receptor beta chain was identified in a study of OX40 agonist ivuxolimab in advanced cancers. The table came from immunoSEQ multiplex PCR; TCRdb's copy has only in-frame clones and leaves some out. In the table there are roughly 57,000 clones, about four fifths of which are singletons. V lost 5 bases and J 2 bases, leaving 7 bases between the germline ends. The germline CDR1 and CDR2 sequences are MNHEY and SMNVEV (reference sequence). This CDR3 is built from 13 residues. V is TRBV27 and J is TRBJ2-1, with D unclear. The sequenced sample was CD4+ or CD8+ T cells sorted from blood, obtained in a trial of the OX40 agonist ivuxolimab. This clonotype was obtained from an adult with an advanced solid tumor such as melanoma, head and neck, liver or kidney cancer. CDR3 nucleotide sequence: TGTGCCAGCAGTAGGGCCGCCTACAATGAGCAGTTCTTC. Protein product: CASSRAAYNEQFF.